What follows are 17 T cell receptor beta chains derived from one specimen sequenced in a study of T cell changes during pregnancy in multiple sclerosis. The repertoire was sequenced with immunoSEQ multiplex PCR; TCRdb's copy has only in-frame clones and lacks some. This table has about 110,000 clones, about 90% appearing once. The sample here was peripheral blood, taken after pregnancy. The origin of the receptors is a female donor with multiple sclerosis, enrolled in a pregnancy study.

The rearrangement joins TRBV27 to TRBJ2-7; 9 positions agree with TRBD2. This CDR3 contains 15 residues. J gave up 3 bases and V 5 bases, and 8 bases lay outside the gene matches. Looked up from germline, CDR1 is MNHEY and CDR2 is SMNVEV (reference sequence). CDR3 nucleotide sequence: TGTGCCAGCAGTCCCCTAGCGGGGCCCTTCTACGAGCAGTACTTC. Its translation: CASSPLAGPFYEQYF.

J is TRBJ2-5 and V is TRBV30, with TRBD2 matching over 7 bases. Looked up from germline, CDR1 is GTSNPN and CDR2 is SVGIG (reference sequence). The CDR3 runs to 12 residues. The V gene end was trimmed by 5 bases and the J gene end by 1 base; junction bases not matched to a gene: 1. In DNA, the CDR3 is TGTGCCTGGGGGGGGGTCCAAGAGACCCAGTACTTC. It translates to CAWGGVQETQYF.

V gene TRBV10-1 combines with J gene TRBJ1-1; 7 nucleotides match TRBD1. The CDR3 sequence is 15 residues long. V lost 5 bases, J lost 0 bases, and 6 bases stayed unmatched. Germline CDR1 WNHNN, CDR2 SYGVQD (reference sequence). CDR3 protein: CASSPRQGLNTEAFF. In DNA form, the CDR3 reads TGCGCCAGCAGTCCGAGACAGGGCCTGAACACTGAAGCTTTCTTT.

The V call is TRBV7-7, the J call TRBJ2-1, with 8 positions matching TRBD2. Germline V gives CDR1 SSHAT, CDR2 FNYEAQ (reference sequence). Trimming cost V 6 bases and J 9 bases; bases outside gene matches: 10. This CDR3 is 14 amino acids long. The CDR3, as DNA: TGTGCCAGCAGTGAAACTAGCGGCTCGGGTGAGCAGTTCTTC. Its protein is CASSETSGSGEQFF.

The rearrangement links TRBV9 to TRBJ2-1; perhaps TRBD1 as D (7 bases). This CDR3 has 16 amino acids. The V gene lost 2 bases and the J gene lost 7 bases, with 19 bases spanning the gap. Germline values: CDR1 SGDLS, CDR2 YYNGEE. For the CDR3, the DNA is TGTGCCAGCAGCGTGGGCGGGCGGACAGGAGGGAATGAGCAGTTCTTC. Translated, it gives CASSVGGRTGGNEQFF. Variable domain in full (rest from reference TRBV9 and TRBJ2-1): DSGVTQTPKHLITATGQRVTLRCSPRSGDLSVYWYQQSLDQGLQFLIQYYNGEERAKGNILERFSAQQFPDLHSELNLSSLELGDSALYFCASSVGGRTGGNEQFFGPGTRLTVL.

The chain recombines TRBV5-4 with TRBJ2-5; no clear D. V lost 0 bases and J 5 bases, leaving 8 bases between the germline ends. CDR1 and CDR2 (germline): SGHNT, YYREEE (reference sequence). The CDR3 runs 13 residues. The CDR3 sequence: CASSLDKRETQYF. Written as DNA, the CDR3 is TGTGCCAGCAGCTTGGACAAGAGGGAGACCCAGTACTTC.

The V gene is TRBV6-1, the J gene TRBJ1-2; D is ambiguous. CDR1 and CDR2 from the germline V gene are MNHNS and SASEGT. This CDR3 region has 17 residues. Trimming took 1 base from V and 3 from J, leaving 18 bases between them. DNA of the CDR3: TGTGCCAGCAGTGAAGGGAGGTTCGCAGGCACCTACTATGGCTACACCTTC. It codes for CASSEGRFAGTYYGYTF.

This rearrangement joins TRBV19 to TRBJ1-1, with 7 bases fitting TRBD1. CDR3 length: 19 residues. CDR1 is LNHDA, CDR2 SQIVND, per germline (reference sequence). J was trimmed by 1 base and V by 4 bases; bases with no gene match: 18. The CDR3 sequence: CASSTRKLGQLQGNTEAFF. The CDR3 DNA reads as TGTGCCAGTAGTACCCGCAAATTGGGACAGCTACAAGGGAACACTGAAGCTTTCTTT.

This chain uses TRBV6-6 with TRBJ2-3, with 8 bases aligning to TRBD2. The junction had 7 bases not matched to a gene; V was cut back by 6 bases and J by 5 bases. The CDR3 loop spans 14 amino acids. Per germline, CDR1 MNHNY and CDR2 SVGAGI (reference sequence). The CDR3 is CASRDGRVGDTQYF. The CDR3 region has the DNA TGTGCCAGCAGAGACGGGAGGGTTGGAGATACGCAGTATTTT.

This clone was observed once. The chain joins TRBV6-4 to TRBJ1-5; D call uncertain. Germline lookup yields CDR1 MRHNA and CDR2 SNTAGT. This CDR3 spans 18 amino acids. V was shortened by 5 bases and J by 0 bases, with 20 bases between the two germline ends. CDR3 coding DNA: TGTGCCAGCAGTCGGGTGATTAAACGGCAAAATAGCAATCAGCCCCAGCATTTT. Translation gives CASSRVIKRQNSNQPQHF.

The chain recombines TRBV19 with TRBJ2-5, with 10 bases aligning to TRBD2. The CDR3 has 15 residues. V was clipped by 4 bases and J by 5 bases; unmatched bases: 7. Germline values: CDR1 LNHDA, CDR2 SQIVND (reference sequence). The CDR3 DNA follows: TGTGCCAGTAGTAGACTAGCGGGCGTGCGGGAGACCCAGTACTTC. It specifies CASSRLAGVRETQYF.

V and J are TRBV25-1 and TRBJ1-2, with 7 bases lining up with TRBD1. Germline CDR1 and CDR2: MGHDK and SYGVNS. The CDR3 contains 13 residues. Trimming cost V 4 bases and J 6 bases; bases outside gene matches: 5. CDR3 sequence (DNA): TGTGCCAGCAGTGTGCGACAGGGAGATGGCTACACCTTC. This gives the protein CASSVRQGDGYTF.

The chain combines TRBV10-3 with TRBJ1-1, with D tentatively TRBD1 (5 bases). The CDR3 sequence is 13 residues long. Looked up from germline, CDR1 is ENHRY and CDR2 is SYGVKD. With 0 bases removed from V and 5 bases from J, the gap between germline ends came to 7 bases. The CDR3 spells CAISESGGTEAFF. The CDR3 DNA is TGTGCCATCAGTGAGTCGGGGGGAACTGAAGCTTTCTTT.

The chain links TRBV10-2 to TRBJ2-1; 11 bases match TRBD2. The V segment lost 6 bases and the J segment 4 bases; nucleotides outside the gene matches: 8. The CDR3 length is 16 residues. The germline CDR1 and CDR2 sequences are WSHSY and SAAADI. In nucleotides, the CDR3 is TGCGCCAGCAGACCCGGGACTAGCGGTTTTTACAATGAGCAGTTCTTC. It specifies CASRPGTSGFYNEQFF.

The chain recombines TRBV2 with TRBJ2-7; D possibly corresponds to TRBD1 (6 bases). The V and J ends lost 6 bases and 5 bases respectively, with 17 bases between them. The CDR3 contains 14 residues. CDR1 is SNHLY and CDR2 is FYNNEI in the germline V gene. Here the CDR3 reads CASREQGPTHEQYF. The CDR3 DNA reads TGTGCCAGCAGAGAACAGGGTCCGACCCACGAGCAGTACTTC.

The chain has TRBV7-6 and TRBJ2-3; TRBD2 matches at 14 bases. The junction had 4 bases not matched to a gene; V was cut back by 5 bases and J by 3 bases. From germline, CDR1 is SGHVS and CDR2 FNYEAQ. The CDR3 extends over 16 amino acids. CDR3: CASSLGTSGSTDTQYF. In DNA form, the CDR3 reads TGTGCCAGCAGCCTCGGGACTAGCGGGAGTACAGATACGCAGTATTTT.

The V gene is TRBV11-2, the J gene TRBJ1-1; D unresolved. Trimming removed 2 bases at V and 2 bases at J, with 9 bases between. The CDR3 consists of 14 residues. Germline V gene sequence: CDR1 SGHAT, CDR2 FQNNGV. CDR3 residues: CASSLSDFNTEAFF. For the CDR3, the DNA is TGTGCCAGCAGCTTATCAGACTTCAACACTGAAGCTTTCTTT.